This T cell receptor beta chain was obtained from a study of somatic mutations in cytotoxic T cells in rheumatoid arthritis. Study background: Some V beta antibody-stained T-cell populations were flow-sorted at nearly 100% purity, including V beta1+ cells sequenced for TCRB. Points from the study as a whole: Unlike healthy controls, rheumatoid arthritis patients had CD8+ clonality that increased with age. The study found that the largest CD8+ clone exceeded 20% of CD8+ cells in about an eighth of the 65 patients.

In the original analysis: Patient CD8+ clones above 1% seldom matched published virus-specific TCRB sequences. Sequenced by immunoSEQ multiplex PCR; TCRdb stores in-frame clones only, minus some. V, J and clone size are taken as reported in that table, and D and trimming were inferred from the DNA itself. The sample includes about 15,000 clones, under 85% seen only once; the top ten take approximately 16%. In this sample, this clone turned up a few times. No antigen is known for it. Input material: CD8+ T cells sorted from blood. The receptor was isolated from an adult with rheumatoid arthritis.

CDR3 nucleotides: TGTGCCAGCAGTGAAGGTCCCCCGAACAGGGAAGGTGCTAATGGCTACACCTTC. It codes for CASSEGPPNREGANGYTF. The chain links TRBV6-1 to TRBJ1-2; maybe TRBD1 (6 bases). In germline, CDR1 is MNHNS, CDR2 SASEGT. V dropped 1 base and J dropped 6 bases, with 24 bases sitting between them. This CDR3 is 18 amino acids long.